This is a list of T cell receptor beta chains from one sample in a study of blood T cells in healthy people across ages. Each CDR3 protein is one row after TCRdb ran MiXCR on the 5' RACE reads. The sample holds 1.8 million or so distinct CDR3 sequences, roughly two fifths seen once. The sample taken for sequencing was blood. These receptors all stem from a human donor in good health. The conserved cysteine and the conserved F or W are not part of the CDR3 here. Only some rows state a clone size, as once, few, many or a class for expanded clones.

j_call v_call clone_size cdr3_aa
TRBJ2-3 TRBV4-3 few ASSQDLAGGLADTQY
TRBJ1-2 TRBV29-1 - SVGRSGTDGYT
TRBJ1-2 TRBV7-2 - ASSFLVGTYGYT
TRBJ2-1 TRBV7-9 - ASSSERNDDRRAPYNEQF
TRBJ2-5 TRBV15 once ATSLTFTHGGTQY
TRBJ1-5 TRBV20-1 - SAIVRRNRPQH
- TRBV20-1 - SASDGGAQYEQY
TRBJ2-3 TRBV6-4 many ASSRNPTDTQY
TRBJ2-3 TRBV9 - ASSAWTSGGDDTQY
- TRBV27 few ASRVTGNYEQY
TRBJ2-7 TRBV7-2 - ASSLTRLLHYEQY
TRBJ1-6 TRBV20-1 - SARSGGDSPLH
TRBJ2-3 TRBV9 few ASILPPDRGTTDTQY
TRBJ2-7 TRBV7-9 few ASSLGIGYINEQY
TRBJ2-7 TRBV27 - ASSLDMSSRSYEQY
TRBJ2-7 TRBV4-3 - ASSQDGRTPYEQY
TRBJ2-1 TRBV7-3 few ASSLAAGGRNEQF
TRBJ1-1 TRBV25-1 few ASSGRVRVTEAF
TRBJ1-2 TRBV29-1 few SVRTGTNGYT
TRBJ2-2 TRBV5-1 - ASSLQQGGTGELF
TRBJ2-5 TRBV7-2 - ASSPLPRRGGRTQY
TRBJ1-5 TRBV2 - ASSGFTENQPQH
TRBJ2-4 TRBV7-9 few ASSSQGGDIQY
TRBJ1-2 TRBV7-2 - AGTLSFNYGYT
TRBJ1-5 TRBV10-3 - AISADRGDQPQH
TRBJ2-1 TRBV5-1 many ASSLERASYNEQF
TRBJ2-5 TRBV18 few ASSPGTSEETQY
TRBJ2-2 TRBV4-1 - ASSQAELGLGGELF
TRBJ1-3 TRBV7-9 - ASSRYGTGGGNTIY
TRBJ2-2 TRBV20-1 - SAPSTNTGELF
TRBJ2-1 TRBV6-5 few ASSLIRGEQF
TRBJ1-2 TRBV12-5 few ASGSTLSGSYTYGYT
TRBJ2-7 TRBV6-6 - ASSYSVAYEQY
TRBJ2-4 TRBV28 few ASSLLAAAGEQY
TRBJ2-7 TRBV20-1 few SARPSYEQY
TRBJ2-5 TRBV10-3 - AISGSGDEETQY
TRBJ2-1 TRBV6-2/TRBV6-3 - ASISVAVSSYNEQF
TRBJ2-1 TRBV5-1 - ASSWAGTTNEQF
TRBJ1-2 TRBV5-6 - ASSLKGGRNYGYT
TRBJ2-1 TRBV6-2/TRBV6-3 few ARSYWPGGNEQF
TRBJ1-1 TRBV9 few ASSVGPGWTEAF
TRBJ2-6 TRBV5-1 - ASSSDVANVLT
TRBJ2-1 TRBV28 few ASSLGDPSYNEQF
TRBJ2-3 TRBV4-3 few ASSQEYGPSKRDTQY